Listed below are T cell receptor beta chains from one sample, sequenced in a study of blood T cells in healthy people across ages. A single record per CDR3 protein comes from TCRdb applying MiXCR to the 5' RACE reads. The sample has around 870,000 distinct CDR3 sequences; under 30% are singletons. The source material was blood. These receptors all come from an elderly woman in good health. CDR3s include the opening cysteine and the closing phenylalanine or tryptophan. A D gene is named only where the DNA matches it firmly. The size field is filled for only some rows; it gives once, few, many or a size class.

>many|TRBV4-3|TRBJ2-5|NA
TGCGCCAGCAGCCAAGATACTGGGGAGACCCAGTACTTC
CASSQDTGETQYF
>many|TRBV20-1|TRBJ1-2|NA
TGCAGTGCTAGAGATAGACTGGGGGATGGCTACACCTTC
CSARDRLGDGYTF
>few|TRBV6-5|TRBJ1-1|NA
TGTGCCAGCGGTTACCGCAACAGGATGAACACTGAAGCTTTCTTT
CASGYRNRMNTEAFF
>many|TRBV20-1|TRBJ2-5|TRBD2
TGCAGTGCTAGAGCGGGGGGGCTGGAGACCCAGTACTTC
CSARAGGLETQYF
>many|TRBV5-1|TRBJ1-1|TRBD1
TGCGCCAGCAGCTTGGCCAAGGGGGCTATCGGCACTGAAGCTTTCTTT
CASSLAKGAIGTEAFF
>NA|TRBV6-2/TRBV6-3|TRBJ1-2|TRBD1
TGTGCCAACAATGACAGGGGTCATGGCTACACCTTC
CANNDRGHGYTF
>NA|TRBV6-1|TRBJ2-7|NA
TGTGCCAGCAGCTTACGGCAGGGAGGACGCTACGAGCAGTACTTC
CASSLRQGGRYEQYF
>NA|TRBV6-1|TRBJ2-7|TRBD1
TGTGCCAGCAGTCGGACAGGACTTTACGAGCAGTACTTC
CASSRTGLYEQYF
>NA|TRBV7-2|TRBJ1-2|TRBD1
TGTGCCAGCAGCTTACAGGGGGCCTCATTGGGTGGCCACACCTTC
CASSLQGASLGGHTF
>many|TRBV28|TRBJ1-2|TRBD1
TGTGCCAGCAGACACAACAGGGGCCTCTATGGCTACACCTTC
CASRHNRGLYGYTF
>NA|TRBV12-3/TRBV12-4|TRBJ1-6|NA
TGTGCCAGCAGTATCTTCCCGGGACTCTATAATTCACCCCTCCACTTT
CASSIFPGLYNSPLHF
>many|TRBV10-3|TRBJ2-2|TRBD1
TGTGCCACTACAGGGGGCAACACCGGGGAGCTGTTTTTT
CATTGGNTGELFF
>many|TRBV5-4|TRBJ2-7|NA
TGTGCCAGCAGCTGGGACGGGGTAGGTGAGCAGTACTTC
CASSWDGVGEQYF
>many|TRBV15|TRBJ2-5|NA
TGTGCCACCAGCAGAGATCAATCGGAACCGTACTTC
CATSRDQSEPYF
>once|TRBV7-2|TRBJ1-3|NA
TGTGCCAGCAGCTTGGGTGAGGAGGACACCATATATTTT
CASSLGEEDTIYF
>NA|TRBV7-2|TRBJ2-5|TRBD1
TGTGTCAGCAGCCTCCAAGGTCCTAGTGTCCAGGGGGAGCAGTACTTC
CVSSLQGPSVQGEQYF
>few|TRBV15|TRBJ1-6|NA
TGTGCCACCAGCAGAGTTTCGGGAAGCTCCTATAATTCACCCCTCCACTTT
CATSRVSGSSYNSPLHF
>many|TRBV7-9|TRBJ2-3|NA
TGTGCCAGCAGCTTCCGTCGGGGGATGACAGATACGCAGTATTTT
CASSFRRGMTDTQYF
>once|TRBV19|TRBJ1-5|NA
TGTGCCAGTAGTACTAGGGACAATCAGCCCCAGCATTTT
CASSTRDNQPQHF
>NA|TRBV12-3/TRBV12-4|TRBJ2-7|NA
TGTGCCAGCAGTCCCCCCGAGGGGGAGCAGTACTTC
CASSPPEGEQYF
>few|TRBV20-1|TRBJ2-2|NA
TGCAGTGCTTCTCGGGCCGCCGCGAACACCGGGGAGCTGTTTTTT
CSASRAAANTGELFF
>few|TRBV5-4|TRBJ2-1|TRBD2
TGTGCCAGCAGCCGCGAGCTAGCGGGGGGAGGCGATGAGCAGTTCTTC
CASSRELAGGGDEQFF
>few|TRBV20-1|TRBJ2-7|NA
TGCAGTGCTAGTGAAGGGGTTTCCTACAATGAGCAGTACTTC
CSASEGVSYNEQYF
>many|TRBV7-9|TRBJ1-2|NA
TGTGCCAGCAGCCTACTACAGTGGGGTGGGCCAGATGGCTACACCTTC
CASSLLQWGGPDGYTF
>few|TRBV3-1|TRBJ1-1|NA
TGTGCCAGCAGCCAAGATCGGTTGATAGCTTTCTTT
CASSQDRLIAFF
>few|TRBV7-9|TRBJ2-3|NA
TGTGCCAGCAGCTTCGGTCGGGGGAACTCAGATACGCAGTATTTT
CASSFGRGNSDTQYF
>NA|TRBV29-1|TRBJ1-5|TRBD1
TGCAGCGCAACTGGGACAGGTCTTAATCAGCCCCAGCATTTT
CSATGTGLNQPQHF
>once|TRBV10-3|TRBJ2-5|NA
TGTGCCATCAGTGGGGCCCGGACAGACCTAAATGAAGAGACCCAGTACTTC
CAISGARTDLNEETQYF
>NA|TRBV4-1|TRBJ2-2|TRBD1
TGCGCCAGCAGCCAGCCTGACAGGGCCCCCGGGGAGCTGTTTTTT
CASSQPDRAPGELFF
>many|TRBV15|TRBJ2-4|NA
TGTGCCACCAGCAGAGATACCCTAGCCAAAAACATTCAGTACTTC
CATSRDTLAKNIQYF
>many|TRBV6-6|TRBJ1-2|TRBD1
TGTGCCAGCAGTTCGCCGACAGGGGTTGGGACCTATGGCTACACCTTC
CASSSPTGVGTYGYTF
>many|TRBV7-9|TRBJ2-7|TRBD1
TGTGCCAGCAGCTCGGGACAGGGGGCGTCCTACGAGCAGTACTTC
CASSSGQGASYEQYF
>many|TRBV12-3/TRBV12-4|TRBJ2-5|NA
TGTGCCAGCAGTTTCGGCAGGGCATCCCAGGGGACCCAGTACTTC
CASSFGRASQGTQYF
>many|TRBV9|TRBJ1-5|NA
TGTGCCAGCAGCCCCCATCCGGGGACGGGGCAGCCCCAGCATTTT
CASSPHPGTGQPQHF
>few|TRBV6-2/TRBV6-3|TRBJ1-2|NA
TGTGCCAGCAGTTTCAGGGGCCGAGAAGGCTACACCTTC
CASSFRGREGYTF
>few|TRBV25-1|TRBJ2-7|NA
TGTGCCAGCAGGGTAGGACAGAGCTCCTACGAGCAGTACTTC
CASRVGQSSYEQYF
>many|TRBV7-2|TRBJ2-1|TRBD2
TGTGCCAGCAGCCCGAGGACTAGCGGGGGGGCTCGGGAGCAGTTCTTC
CASSPRTSGGAREQFF
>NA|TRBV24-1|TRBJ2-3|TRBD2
TGTGCCACCAGTGATACGAGCGGGGCTAGCACAGATACGCAGTATTTT
CATSDTSGASTDTQYF
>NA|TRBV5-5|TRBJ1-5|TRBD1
TGTGCCGGCAGCTTAGGGACAGGGGGTGATCAGCCCCAGCATTTT
CAGSLGTGGDQPQHF
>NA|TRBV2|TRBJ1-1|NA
TGTGCCAGCAGTGACGGGACCGTCGCTGAAGCTTTCTTT
CASSDGTVAEAFF
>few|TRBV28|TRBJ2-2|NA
TGTGCCAGCAGTTCATCTTCAGGGGCTTACACCGGGGAGCTGTTTTTT
CASSSSSGAYTGELFF
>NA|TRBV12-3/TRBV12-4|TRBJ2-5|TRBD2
TGTGCCAGCAGTACCGGGACTACGGGAGAGACCCAGTACTTC
CASSTGTTGETQYF
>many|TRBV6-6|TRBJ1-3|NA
TGTGCCAGCAGTTACCCTGGAGCTGGAAACACCATATATTTT
CASSYPGAGNTIYF
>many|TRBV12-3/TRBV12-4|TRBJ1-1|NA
TGTGCCAGCAGTTTAATGGCAGGGAGGACTGAAGCTTTCTTT
CASSLMAGRTEAFF